The table lists the clone carrying this T cell receptor (beta chain) with many counts. Its matching antigen is unknown. The V end was cut by 1 base, the J end by 3 bases, with 13 bases between. Germline V CDR1 and CDR2: SGHDN, FVKESK. The CDR3 spans 15 residues. cDNA prepared by RNA extraction and subsequent reverse transcription served as the template for sequencing. This table comes from immunoSEQ multiplex PCR, and its TCRdb copy is limited to in-frame clones, with some not included. Here the sample spans around 70,000 clones, approximately 30% being singletons. Treatment here: oral pan-JAK inhibitor, 5-10 mg twice daily. These data originate in a study of CD8+ T cells in alopecia areata. Study conclusions and caveats: A large proportion of expanded lesional clones were detected persisting in scalp and blood during tofacitinib. Having one nonresponder leaves uncertain how baseline CD8+ expansion relates to response.

This TCR derives from a human donor with alopecia areata. Here the sequenced sample was CD8+ T cells sorted from blood, taken at week 4, from a patient treated with tofacitinib. The rearrangement links TRBV14 to TRBJ2-7; no reliable D call. The CDR3 DNA reads TGTGCCAGCAGCCAAGGTAGCTTCGCCTACTACGAGCAGTACTTC. Protein: CASSQGSFAYYEQYF.